Each of the 13 T cell receptor beta chains below was sequenced from the same sample in a study of CD8 T cells in Susac syndrome. It was with random hexamers that roughly 0.45 to 1 ug RNA was reverse transcribed. One entry per CDR3 protein, called by TCRdb with MiXCR from the immunoSEQ multiplex PCR reads. Of 170,000 or so distinct CDR3 sequences listed, about 96% are singletons. The sample was CD4+ T cells from PBMCs. The receptors come from a human donor with Susac syndrome.

V gene TRBV6-2 or TRBV6-3 combines with J gene TRBJ2-7; tentatively, D is TRBD2 (6 bases). The V end lost 7 bases, the J end lost 1 base, and 17 bases lay between the germline ends. The CDR3 spans 15 residues. CDR1 and CDR2 from the germline V gene are MNHEY and SVGEGT. CDR3 sequence reads: CASKETGAGSYEQYF. For the CDR3, the DNA is TGTGCCAGCAAAGAGACGGGAGCCGGATCCTACGAGCAGTACTTC.

The CDR3: CASSLTGTYNEQFF. CDR3 bases: TGTGCCAGCAGCCTAACCGGGACGTACAATGAGCAGTTCTTC. The V gene is TRBV7-9, the J gene TRBJ2-1; D may be TRBD1 or TRBD2 (5 bases each). The CDR3 has 14 amino acids. Germline values: CDR1 SEHNR, CDR2 FQNEAQ (reference sequence). Trimming took 5 bases from V and 4 from J, leaving 12 bases between them.

V is TRBV15 and J is TRBJ2-5; TRBD1 matches 11 bases. Germline CDR1 and CDR2: LNHNV and YYDKDF (reference sequence). The CDR3 is 16 residues long. J lost 4 bases, V lost 0 bases, and 4 bases had no gene match. CDR3 region: CATSREMGQGGETQYF. For the CDR3, the DNA is TGTGCCACCAGCAGAGAAATGGGACAGGGGGGAGAGACCCAGTACTTC.

This chain connects TRBV4-3 to TRBJ2-2, with D unclear. Germline CDR1 is LGHNA and CDR2 is YSLEER. The CDR3 extends over 14 amino acids. Trimming cost V 1 base and J 6 bases, with 9 bases left between them. The CDR3 loop reads CASSQVFPAGELFF. The CDR3 bases are TGCGCCAGCAGCCAAGTATTCCCGGCCGGGGAGCTGTTTTTT.

The rearrangement joins TRBV7-9 to TRBJ1-3; 9 bases align to TRBD1. In germline, CDR1 is SEHNR, CDR2 FQNEAQ (reference sequence). This CDR3 is built from 18 residues. V lost 0 bases to trimming and J lost 0 bases; unmatched junction nucleotides: 6. DNA of the CDR3: TGTGCCAGCAGCTTAGCGCTCGGGACAGGGCCCTCTGGAAACACCATATATTTT. It specifies CASSLALGTGPSGNTIYF.

The chain combines TRBV7-2 with TRBJ2-7; 8 bases match TRBD1. The V segment lost 4 bases and the J segment 2 bases; nucleotides outside the gene matches: 7. The CDR3 has 15 residues. Germline V gene lookup returns CDR1 SGHTA and CDR2 FQGNSA. The CDR3 DNA sequence: TGTGCCAGCAGCTATGACAGGGGTCTTACCTACGAGCAGTACTTC. This codes for CASSYDRGLTYEQYF.

The rearrangement joins TRBV9 to TRBJ1-2, with a weak D call TRBD1 (5 bases). Germline CDR1 and CDR2: SGDLS and YYNGEE. V was trimmed by 6 bases and J by 7 bases, leaving 22 bases between them. The CDR3 length is 15 residues. The chain's CDR3 is CASKPHPREIGGYTF. The CDR3 bases are TGTGCCAGCAAGCCTCACCCCAGGGAGATAGGTGGCTACACCTTC.

This clonotype was seen only once. This sequence joins TRBV11-3 and TRBJ2-3, with 9 bases that match TRBD2. Losses at the gene ends were 0 bases for V and 5 bases for J; bases not matched to a gene: 15. There are 19 residues in the CDR3. Germline V gene lookup returns CDR1 SGHNT and CDR2 YENEEA. The CDR3 protein is CASSLDWASGAIRGDTQYF. The CDR3 coding sequence is TGTGCCAGCAGCTTAGATTGGGCTAGCGGGGCCATTAGAGGAGATACGCAGTATTTT.

The rearrangement links TRBV28 to TRBJ2-2; the match to TRBD1 covers 9 bases. CDR3 size: 15 residues. Per the germline V gene, CDR1 is MDHEN and CDR2 is SYDVKM. V trimming: 6 bases; J trimming: 6 bases; junction bases outside the gene matches: 8. The CDR3 DNA is TGTGCCAGCAGGGGAGCGGGACAGGGAGCCGGGGAGCTGTTTTTT. The encoded protein is CASRGAGQGAGELFF.

This rearrangement joins TRBV5-1 to TRBJ2-1; TRBD1 agrees at 8 bases. With V trimmed by 3 bases and J by 3 bases, 5 bases remained unmatched. The V gene's germline CDR1 is SGHRS and CDR2 YFSETQ. The CDR3 runs to 15 residues. CDR3 nucleotide sequence: TGCGCCAGCAGCTGGCCGACAGGGGACTACAATGAGCAGTTCTTC. The encoded protein is CASSWPTGDYNEQFF.

The V and J genes are TRBV27 and TRBJ1-1; D remains ambiguous. Trimming removed 3 bases from V and 1 base from J, with 6 bases in between. The germline V gene has CDR1 MNHEY and CDR2 SMNVEV (reference sequence). This CDR3 is 13 amino acids long. For the CDR3, the DNA is TGTGCCAGCAGTTTTCGCGGGAACACTGAAGCTTTCTTT. It yields the protein CASSFRGNTEAFF.

The J gene is TRBJ2-1, the V gene TRBV7-9; D not certain. This CDR3 region has 13 residues. Germline CDR1 reads SEHNR; CDR2 reads FQNEAQ (reference sequence). Trimming pared 0 bases from V and 8 bases from J, leaving 8 bases between. As DNA, the CDR3 is TGTGCCAGCAGCTTAGCGAATCGGGATGAGCAGTTCTTC. It yields the protein CASSLANRDEQFF.

This chain uses TRBV28 with TRBJ2-7; 8 bases align to TRBD1. V gave up 5 bases and J gave up 6 bases; unmatched junction bases: 12. The CDR3 is 15 residues long. Germline-derived CDR1 and CDR2 are MDHEN and SYDVKM. CDR3 in DNA: TGTGCCAGCAGTGTCCCAGGGGGCGCAAGAGTCGAGCAGTACTTC. This sequence encodes CASSVPGGARVEQYF. The complete variable domain, with remaining parts taken from reference TRBV28 and TRBJ2-7, reads DVKVTQSSRYLVKRTGEKVFLECVQDMDHENMFWYRQDPGLGLRLIYFSYDVKMKEKGDIPEGYSVSREKKERFSLILESASTNQTSMYLCASSVPGGARVEQYFGPGTRLTVT.